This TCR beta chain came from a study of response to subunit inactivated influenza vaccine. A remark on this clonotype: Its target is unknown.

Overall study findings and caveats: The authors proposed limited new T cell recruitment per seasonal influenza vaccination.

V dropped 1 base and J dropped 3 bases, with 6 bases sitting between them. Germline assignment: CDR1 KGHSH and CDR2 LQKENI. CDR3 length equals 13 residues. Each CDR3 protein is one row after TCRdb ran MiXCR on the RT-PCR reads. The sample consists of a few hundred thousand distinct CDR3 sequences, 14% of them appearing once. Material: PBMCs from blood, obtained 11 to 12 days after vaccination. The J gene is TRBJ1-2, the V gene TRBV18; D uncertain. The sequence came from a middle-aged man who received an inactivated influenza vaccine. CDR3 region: CASSPREDYGYTF. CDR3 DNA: TGTGCCAGCTCACCACGGGAGGACTATGGCTACACCTTC.